This T cell receptor beta chain was sequenced during a study of shared clonotypes between healthy human individuals. On the study more broadly: The people who gave samples were two women and a few men aged 18 to 49.

Clones were read by immunoSEQ multiplex PCR, and TCRdb kept only the in-frame ones, dropping some. The sample has around 500,000 clones; 65% to 80% are singletons. This clone was counted a single time. Distinct nucleotide sequences in the sample also encode this CDR3. From germline, CDR1 is MNHEY and CDR2 SVGAGI. This CDR3 spans 13 amino acids. V was trimmed by 9 bases and J by 6 bases, leaving 14 bases between them. The donors were adults (healthy and HIV-negative) with no recent acute infections or vaccinations. The J gene is TRBJ2-2, the V gene TRBV6-5; the D is unclear. The sequenced sample was PBMCs. This receptor was obtained from a woman aged 35 to 49 in good health. Some clones in this sample may be carry-over from other donors' samples. The CDR3 loop is CASTLGFPGELFF. DNA for the CDR3: TGTGCCAGTACGCTGGGGTTCCCCGGGGAGCTGTTTTTT.